Here is one T cell receptor beta chain with its context. This record comes from a study of blood T cell repertoires in COVID-19. Study background: Sites across the United States, Italy and Spain contributed samples from acute and convalescent COVID-19.

Seattle-derived patients entered the study during active infection and were followed longitudinally. As processed by the authors: Amplification of reference gene primers provided the estimated nucleated cell counts. Profiled with immunoSEQ multiplex PCR; TCRdb holds only in-frame clones, not every one. V, J and clone size reflect that table, while D and trimming were determined from the DNA. The table lists 150,000 to 200,000 clones, about 85% of them singletons. Sequencing was carried out using peripheral blood. This TCR was recovered from a woman aged 40 to 49 with COVID-19, enrolled during active disease.

CDR3 coding DNA: TGCGCCAGCAGCCAAGAGTGGACAGGGTCCACAGATACGCAGTATTTT. Amino acids: CASSQEWTGSTDTQYF. The chain employs TRBV4-3 and TRBJ2-3, with 8 bases matching TRBD1. CDR3 length: 16 amino acids. From germline, CDR1 is LGHNA and CDR2 YSLEER. With V trimmed by 0 bases and J by 2 bases, 4 bases remained unmatched.